This T cell receptor beta chain was recovered during a study of technical replicates of blood from several donors. Looked up from germline, CDR1 is SGHRS and CDR2 is YFSETQ. J lost 4 bases, V lost 0 bases, and 3 bases had no gene match. The CDR3 loop spans 15 amino acids. The repertoire was sequenced with immunoSEQ multiplex PCR; TCRdb's copy has only in-frame clones and lacks some. The sample lists about 97,000 clones, around 96% occurring once. Sequencing was carried out using T cells isolated from PBMCs. This rearrangement joins TRBV5-1 to TRBJ2-3; 9 bases map to TRBD1. This clonotype was obtained from a human donor in good health. CDR3 amino acids: CASSLGDRESDTQYF. CDR3 coding DNA: TGCGCCAGCAGCTTGGGGGACAGGGAATCAGATACGCAGTATTTT.